These T cell receptor beta chains were read from a single sample in a study of patients and donors after allogeneic stem cell transplantation. Via MiXCR, TCRdb re-called the RT-PCR reads, giving one row per CDR3 protein. Found here are roughly 8,800 distinct CDR3 sequences, almost 4% of them singletons; the top ten hold 20%. Sequencing used blood, either unsorted or a sorted T cell fraction (not recorded which). These receptors all stem from a human donor who was either an allogeneic HSCT recipient or a stem cell or donor lymphocyte infusion donor (not recorded which). It is not recorded whose cells these are; they may come from a transplant donor. Each CDR3 is given with its conserved first and last residue. A D gene is named only where the DNA matches it firmly. A row's size may be missing; if present it is once, few, many or a size class.

j_call clone_size d_call v_call cdr3_nt cdr3_aa
TRBJ1-5 medium-sized NA TRBV12-5 TGTGCTAGTGGACGTCAGCCCCAGCATTTT CASGRQPQHF
TRBJ2-1 large TRBD2 TRBV7-2 TGTGCCAGCAGCTGGACTAGCGGGACCTACAATGAGCAGTTCTTC CASSWTSGTYNEQFF
TRBJ2-5 many NA TRBV7-9 TGTGCCGGGGCGTGGTTGTCGGAGACCCAGTACTTC CAGAWLSETQYF
TRBJ1-3 many NA TRBV4-1 TGCGCCAGCAGCCGGGCCCCTGCGGCTGGAAACACCATATATTTT CASSRAPAAGNTIYF
TRBJ2-5 many NA TRBV18 TGTGCCAGCTCACCAGGGGCAGGGCGAGAGACCCAGTACTTC CASSPGAGRETQYF
TRBJ2-3 many NA TRBV6-6 TGTGCCAGCAGTCCGGTGGGAGATACGCAGTATTTT CASSPVGDTQYF
TRBJ1-2 few NA TRBV30 TGTGCCTGGAGTGTACGGGGGACGGGGCACTATGGCTACACCTTC CAWSVRGTGHYGYTF
TRBJ1-3 NA NA TRBV28 TGTGCCACGCTCGGGGGTCTGAGCTCTGGAAACACCATATATTTT CATLGGLSSGNTIYF
TRBJ2-3 NA NA TRBV18 TGTGCCAGCTCACCACTGGTGGTCACAGATACGCAGTATTTT CASSPLVVTDTQYF
TRBJ1-3 many NA TRBV29-1 TGCAGCGTTGGGGTCGGAAACACCATATATTTT CSVGVGNTIYF